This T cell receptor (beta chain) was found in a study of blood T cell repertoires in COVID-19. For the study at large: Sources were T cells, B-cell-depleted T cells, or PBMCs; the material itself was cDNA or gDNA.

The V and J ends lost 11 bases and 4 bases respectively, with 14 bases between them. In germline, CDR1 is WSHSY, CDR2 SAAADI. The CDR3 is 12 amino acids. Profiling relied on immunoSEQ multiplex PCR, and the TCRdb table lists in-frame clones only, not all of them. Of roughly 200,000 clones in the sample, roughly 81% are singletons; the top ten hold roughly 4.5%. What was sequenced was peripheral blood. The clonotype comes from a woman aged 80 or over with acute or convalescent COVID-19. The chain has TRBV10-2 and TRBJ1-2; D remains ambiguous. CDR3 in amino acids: CASTTGSYGYTF. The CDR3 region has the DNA TGCGCCTCAACAACCGGGAGCTATGGCTACACCTTC.